The clone carrying this T cell receptor beta chain has just one count. Trimming cost V 2 bases and J 2 bases, with 22 bases left between them. Looked up from germline, CDR1 is MNHEY and CDR2 is SMNVEV (reference sequence). This CDR3 is 18 amino acids long. The data are from a study of blood T cell repertoires in COVID-19. Study in general: COVID-19 samples, acute and convalescent, were from the United States, Italy and Spain. In each case, the material was cDNA or gDNA derived from T cells, B-cell-depleted T cells, or PBMCs.

In the original processing: Quantification of nucleated cells was approximated via reference gene primer amplification. The method was immunoSEQ multiplex PCR; TCRdb's version includes in-frame clones alone and lacks a portion of them. V and J calls plus clone size are reproduced from that table; the DNA served to infer D and trimming. The table has about 130,000 clones, roughly 83% seen once. This chain connects TRBV27 to TRBJ2-7; D remains ambiguous. Source material: peripheral blood. This receptor was obtained from a human donor in a cohort sampled during active COVID-19. In DNA form, the CDR3 reads TGTGCCAGCAGTTTAACTTCTATCCACCCCCTTCGAACCTACGAGCAGTACTTC. Protein: CASSLTSIHPLRTYEQYF.